The 15 T cell receptor beta chains below all came from one sample that was sequenced in a study of shared clonotypes between healthy human individuals. Clones were sequenced by immunoSEQ multiplex PCR, and TCRdb holds only the in-frame ones, with some missing. The data show 750,000 to 1,000,000 clones, 80% to 95% seen once. Naive CD8 cells, CD45RO-negative and positively selected for CCR7, excluded terminally differentiated effector memory CD45RA+ cells. Sequenced: naive CD8+ T cells sorted from blood. These receptors were obtained from a man aged 30-40 years in good health.

As to this clone: This is likely an artifact of a read error, given a far larger clone one base away. This rearrangement joins TRBV6-4 to TRBJ2-3; no definite D call. The germline V and J ends were trimmed by 4 bases and 0 bases, with 5 bases remaining between them. The CDR3 is 13 amino acids. CDR1 and CDR2 (germline): MRHNA, SNTAGT. CDR3 loop: CASSARSTDTQYF. CDR3 DNA sequence: TGTGCCAGCAGTGCGAGAAGCACAGATACGCAGTATTTT.

This clone was picked up one time. The chain has TRBV28 and TRBJ1-5; possible D gene TRBD1, 5 bases. V gave up 8 bases and J gave up 4 bases, with 18 bases separating them. The CDR3 is made up of 15 amino acids. CDR1 is MDHEN, CDR2 SYDVKM, per germline. The CDR3 sequence is CASAREIGGNQPQHF. The CDR3 nucleotides are TGTGCCAGCGCACGGGAAATCGGGGGAAATCAGCCCCAGCATTTT.

The chain joins TRBV6-1 to TRBJ2-7, with D tentatively TRBD1 or TRBD2 (5 bases each). Trimming pared 1 base from V and 7 bases from J, leaving 20 bases between. The CDR3 runs to 16 residues. Germline V gene data show CDR1 as MNHNS and CDR2 as SASEGT. Here the CDR3 DNA reads TGTGCCAGCAGTGAAGTAGGGGACCCATACTCTAAAGAGCAGTACTTC. Its protein is CASSEVGDPYSKEQYF.

The chain links TRBV2 to TRBJ2-7; the match to TRBD2 covers 10 bases. The V gene end was trimmed by 0 bases and the J gene end by 3 bases; junction bases not matched to a gene: 8. The V gene's germline CDR1 is SNHLY and CDR2 FYNNEI. The CDR3 is 17 residues long. The CDR3 DNA reads TGTGCCAGCAGTGAAGCGCTGGCTAGCGGGAGACGCTACGAGCAGTACTTC. It yields the protein CASSEALASGRRYEQYF.

The chain couples TRBV6-5 to TRBJ2-1; tentatively, D is TRBD1 (6 bases). The CDR3 is made up of 13 amino acids. With 1 base removed from V and 9 bases from J, the gap between germline ends came to 10 bases. Germline CDR1 and CDR2: MNHEY and SVGAGI. CDR3 protein: CASSYYRDGEQFF. The CDR3 DNA is TGTGCCAGCAGTTACTACAGGGACGGTGAGCAGTTCTTC.

The rearrangement joins TRBV4-1 to TRBJ1-4; 9 bases align to TRBD1. Losses at the gene ends were 1 base for V and 7 bases for J; bases not matched to a gene: 7. This CDR3 is built from 16 residues. Germline CDR1 reads MGHRA; CDR2 reads YSYEKL. The CDR3 DNA reads TGCGCCAGCAGCCAAGTCGAGGACAGGGGTTTTGAAAAACTGTTTTTT. This translates into CASSQVEDRGFEKLFF.

V and J are TRBV7-9 and TRBJ2-7; tentative D call: TRBD2 (5 bases). Trimming took off 4 bases at V and 2 bases at J, with 15 bases between the two ends. CDR1 and CDR2 from the germline V gene are SEHNR and FQNEAQ (reference sequence). This CDR3 comprises 15 residues. In nucleotides, the CDR3 is TGTGCCAGCAGCTCCACCGGGATCCAACCCTACGAGCAGTACTTC. Protein: CASSSTGIQPYEQYF.

V gene TRBV5-8 combines with J gene TRBJ2-3; 12 bases align to TRBD1. Unmatched junction bases numbered 7, after V lost 2 bases and J lost 3 bases. Germline-derived CDR1 and CDR2 are SGHTS and YDEGEE. This CDR3 has 17 residues. CDR3 DNA: TGTGCCAGCAGCTTCATAAGGGACAGGGGGCCGACAGATACGCAGTATTTT. Its translation is CASSFIRDRGPTDTQYF.

The gene calls are TRBV5-6 and TRBJ1-2, with a tentative D call TRBD1 (5 bases). Germline CDR1 SGHDT, CDR2 YYEEEE. The V and J ends lost 3 bases and 4 bases respectively, with 16 bases between them. The length of the CDR3 is 15 residues. CDR3 amino acids: CASSSGSGSLYGYTF. The CDR3 DNA sequence: TGTGCCAGCAGCTCAGGGTCAGGCTCGCTCTATGGCTACACCTTC.

This rearrangement joins TRBV5-6 to TRBJ2-7, with 10 bases that match TRBD2. V lost 4 bases to trimming and J lost 1 base; unmatched junction nucleotides: 11. Germline CDR1 SGHDT, CDR2 YYEEEE. The CDR3 covers 17 residues. This chain's CDR3 is CASSPLGGLAPSYEQYF. The CDR3 DNA is TGTGCCAGCAGCCCTCTTGGGGGACTAGCGCCATCCTACGAGCAGTACTTC.

The CDR3 nucleotides read TGTGCCAGCAGCTTAGGTCCCGGGGAGGCCCCCCAGGGAGAGCAGTACTTC. Its translation is CASSLGPGEAPQGEQYF. The chain has TRBV11-2 and TRBJ2-7, with a weak D call TRBD2 (6 bases). The germline V gene has CDR1 SGHAT and CDR2 FQNNGV. V was clipped by 1 base and J by 7 bases, with 23 bases between them. The length of the CDR3 is 17 residues.

The chain combines TRBV4-3 with TRBJ2-7, with 10 bases fitting TRBD1. The length of the CDR3 is 15 residues. Germline loops: CDR1 LGHNA, CDR2 YSLEER. With 0 bases clipped from V and 4 bases from J, the junction kept 3 bases outside the gene matches. CDR3 DNA sequence: TGCGCCAGCAGCCAAGATCGACAGGGGGCTTACGAGCAGTACTTC. This encodes CASSQDRQGAYEQYF.

This chain joins TRBV19 and TRBJ1-1; no firm D call. Germline V gives CDR1 LNHDA, CDR2 SQIVND (reference sequence). The ends were cut back, 2 bases at V and 8 bases at J, with 6 bases in the middle. The CDR3 runs 11 residues. CDR3 residues: CASSILAEAFF. DNA for the CDR3: TGTGCCAGTAGTATATTAGCGGAAGCTTTCTTT.

CDR3 nucleotide sequence: TGTGCCAGCATGGGCGGCATCGGCACAGATACGCAGTATTTT. Its protein product is CASMGGIGTDTQYF. The rearrangement links TRBV2 to TRBJ2-3; no clear D. The germline V gene has CDR1 SNHLY and CDR2 FYNNEI. V lost 7 bases to trimming and J lost 1 base, with 12 bases between them. This CDR3 contains 14 residues.

The chain recombines TRBV6-5 with TRBJ2-7; D call uncertain. Germline-derived CDR1 and CDR2 are MNHEY and SVGAGI. The CDR3 loop spans 14 amino acids. V lost 4 bases to trimming and J lost 0 bases, with 10 bases between them. Written as DNA, the CDR3 is TGTGCCAGCAGTTTATACGTAGACTCCTACGAGCAGTACTTC. It translates to CASSLYVDSYEQYF.